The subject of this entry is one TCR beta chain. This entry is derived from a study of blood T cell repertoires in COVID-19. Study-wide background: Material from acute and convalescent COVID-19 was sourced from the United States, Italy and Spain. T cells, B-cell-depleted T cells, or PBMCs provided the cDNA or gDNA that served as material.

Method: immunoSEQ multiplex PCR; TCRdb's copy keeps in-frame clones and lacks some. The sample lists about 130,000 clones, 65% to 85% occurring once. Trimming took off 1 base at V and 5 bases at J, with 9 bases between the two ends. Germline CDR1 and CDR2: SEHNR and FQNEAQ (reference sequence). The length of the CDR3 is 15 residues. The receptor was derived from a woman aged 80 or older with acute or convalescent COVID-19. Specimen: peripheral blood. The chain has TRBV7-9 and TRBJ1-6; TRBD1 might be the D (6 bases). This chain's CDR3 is CASSLGTANNSPLHF. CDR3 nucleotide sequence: TGTGCCAGCAGCTTAGGGACAGCTAATAATTCACCCCTCCACTTT. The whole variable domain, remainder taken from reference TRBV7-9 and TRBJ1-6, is DTGVSQNPRHKITKRGQNVTFRCDPISEHNRLYWYRQTLGQGPEFLTYFQNEAQLEKSRLLSDRFSAERPKGSFSTLEIQRTEQGDSAMYLCASSLGTANNSPLHFGNGTRLTVT.